The present T cell receptor beta chain was sequenced within a study of vaccination and CD4 T cells after COVID-19. Study information: The stimulating agents, overlapping spike peptides, came from SARS-CoV-2, HCoV-NL63, HCoV-OC43 and HCoV-229E.

An Oncomine TCR Beta short-read assay was used to sequence the DNA from cultured CD4+ T cells. TCRdb independently ran MiXCR on the PCR reads; one entry per CDR3 protein. The repertoire holds 22,000 or so distinct CDR3 sequences, with around 45% as singletons. Only a few counts were recorded for this clonotype. Its target is unknown. CDR1 DFQATT and CDR2 SNEGSKA come from the germline V gene (reference sequence). The CDR3 is 17 residues long. With V trimmed by 5 bases and J by 1 base, 10 bases remained unmatched. The treatment was: roughly 10-day PBMC culture with coronavirus spike peptide pools or control peptides (ViraFEST assay). With roughly 10 ug/ml peptide pools and approximately 9.6 IU/ml IL-2, PBMCs were cultured at some 2.2 million per well. When about ten days of culture had elapsed, CD4+ T cells were isolated by negative selection.

This TCR derives from a human donor who had recovered from COVID-19. The sequenced sample was CD4+ T cells from blood, cultured in vitro. This rearrangement joins TRBV20-1 to TRBJ2-4, with 11 bases aligning to TRBD1. The CDR3 DNA reads as TGCAGTGCTCGAAAGGACAGGGGGCGCGTGGCCAAAAACATTCAGTACTTC. Translation gives CSARKDRGRVAKNIQYF.